Each of the 14 T cell receptor beta chains below was sequenced from the same sample in a study of Graves' ophthalmopathy and Graves' hyperthyroidism. Researchers took RNA transcripts and amplified TCR beta CDR3 regions from them. The authors performed first-round RT-PCR with HTBI primers and then a second-round multiplex PCR. TCRdb itself ran the multiplex PCR reads through MiXCR, one entry per CDR3 protein. The sample carries roughly 220,000 distinct CDR3 sequences, around 45% recorded once. The specimen was peripheral blood. These TCRs come from an adult man with Graves' ophthalmopathy.

The table lists this clonotype with a few counts. The CDR3 bases are TGCAGTGCTAGAGTCCCGGGACAGAGCGACTATGGCTACACCTTC. Protein sequence: CSARVPGQSDYGYTF. This chain uses TRBV20-1 with TRBJ1-2; the match to TRBD1 covers 7 bases. The CDR3 is 15 amino acids. V trimming: 1 base; J trimming: 3 bases; junction bases outside the gene matches: 8. Germline V gene sequence: CDR1 DFQATT, CDR2 SNEGSKA (reference sequence).

Turning to this clonotype: Mismatch with germline at one junction end may stem from a read error. The V call is TRBV10-3, the J call TRBJ2-7, with D possibly matching TRBD1 (6 bases). In germline, CDR1 is ENHRY, CDR2 SYGVKD. CDR3 length: 14 amino acids. The DNA of the CDR3 is TGTGCCAGCAGTTTATCTCCAGGGGTCAACGAGCAGTACTTC. This sequence encodes CASSLSPGVNEQYF.

As to this clonotype: Germline is not matched at one junction end, which may reflect a read error. The CDR3 region has the DNA TGTGCTAGCAGCTTCACGGAAAAACTGTTTTTT. Translating it yields CASSFTEKLFF. The chain employs TRBV7-9 and TRBJ1-4; unclear D gene. The CDR3 is 11 residues long. CDR1 is SEHNR, CDR2 FQNEAQ, per germline (reference sequence).

The chain uses TRBV7-9 and TRBJ1-2; 8 positions match TRBD1. V shed 6 bases, J shed 4 bases, and the junction held 4 bases outside the gene matches. This CDR3 has 13 amino acids. Germline-derived CDR1 and CDR2 are SEHNR and FQNEAQ (reference sequence). CDR3 sequence: CASRTGVAYGYTF. CDR3 nucleotides: TGTGCCAGCAGGACAGGGGTGGCCTATGGCTACACCTTC.

The chain links TRBV11-2 to TRBJ1-1, with unresolved D. In germline, CDR1 is SGHAT, CDR2 FQNNGV. The V end was cut by 3 bases, the J end by 1 base, with 12 bases between. The CDR3 is made up of 15 amino acids. The CDR3 here is CASSFSYRANTEAFF. In DNA, the CDR3 is TGTGCCAGCAGCTTTAGTTATAGGGCGAACACTGAAGCTTTCTTT.

The chain has TRBV29-1 and TRBJ2-5; TRBD1 aligns across 8 bases. With 8 bases clipped from V and 1 base from J, the junction kept 3 bases outside the gene matches. In germline, CDR1 is SQVTM, CDR2 ANQGSEA. This CDR3 spans 12 amino acids. The CDR3 is CSFGTGQETQYF. CDR3 nucleotides: TGCAGCTTTGGGACAGGCCAAGAGACCCAGTACTTC.

The genes are TRBV20-1 and TRBJ1-5; weak D call: TRBD1 (6 bases). The germline CDR1 and CDR2 sequences are DFQATT and SNEGSKA (reference sequence). V was clipped by 2 bases and J by 3 bases, with 14 bases between them. CDR3 length equals 15 residues. The CDR3 region is CSARLRRGANQPQHF. CDR3 nucleotides: TGCAGTGCTAGACTAAGGAGGGGGGCCAATCAGCCCCAGCATTTT.

The chain is built from TRBV19 and TRBJ2-2; 7 bases match TRBD2. Germline V gene data show CDR1 as LNHDA and CDR2 as SQIVND (reference sequence). This CDR3 has 15 residues. The V and J ends lost 5 bases and 3 bases, in that order; junction bases with no gene match: 6. The CDR3 loop reads CASSGGTTDTGELFF. CDR3 nucleotides: TGTGCCAGTAGTGGGGGGACTACCGACACCGGGGAGCTGTTTTTT.

Points on this clonotype: Germline is not matched at one junction end, which may reflect a read error. The rearrangement joins TRBV7-3 to TRBJ1-2, with 9 positions matching TRBD1. Germline V gene sequence: CDR1 SGHTA, CDR2 FQGTGA. The CDR3 consists of 15 residues. CDR3 residues: CASSLSAGQGNGYAF. The CDR3 DNA reads as TGTGCCAGCAGCTTATCTGCCGGACAGGGGAATGGCTACGCCTTC.

The chain couples TRBV7-2 to TRBJ2-7; TRBD2 matches at 11 bases. V was clipped by 6 bases and J by 0 bases; unmatched bases: 7. The CDR3 sequence is 16 residues long. CDR1 is SGHTA, CDR2 FQGNSA, per germline. CDR3: CASRTGTSGSSYEQYF. The CDR3 bases are TGTGCCAGCAGAACCGGGACTAGCGGCAGCTCCTACGAGCAGTACTTC. The full variable domain, rest sourced from reference TRBV7-2 and TRBJ2-7, is GAGVSQSPSNKVTEKGKDVELRCDPISGHTALYWYRQSLGQGLEFLIYFQGNSAPDKSGLPSDRFSAERTGGSVSTLTIQRTQQEDSAVYLCASRTGTSGSSYEQYFGPGTRLTVT.

The rearrangement links TRBV10-3 to TRBJ2-1, with D tentatively TRBD1 or TRBD2 (6 bases each). This CDR3 has 16 residues. V shed 3 bases and J shed 3 bases, with 15 bases lying between them. Germline CDR1 and CDR2: ENHRY and SYGVKD. The chain's CDR3 is CAISELGGRIYNEQFF. As DNA, the CDR3 is TGTGCCATCAGTGAATTGGGGGGCAGGATCTACAATGAGCAGTTCTTC.

The chain joins TRBV12-3 or TRBV12-4 to TRBJ2-5, with D perhaps assigned TRBD1 or TRBD2 (5 bases each). The V end lost 2 bases, the J end lost 2 bases, and 12 bases lay between the germline ends. This CDR3 spans 15 amino acids. The CDR3 region is CASSLPGAGQETQYF. The CDR3 region has the DNA TGTGCCAGCAGTTTACCCGGGGCTGGTCAAGAGACCCAGTACTTC.

In regard to this clonotype: A much larger clone is a single base away; this may be a read error. CDR3 DNA: TGCGCCAGCAGTGCCGCTTTAAGTCACGAGCAGTGCTTC. Its protein is CASSAALSHEQCF. The chain links TRBV10-1 to TRBJ2-7; D unclear. Germline lookup yields CDR1 WNHNN and CDR2 SYGVQD (reference sequence). The CDR3 totals 13 residues.

This clonotype has just a few counts. The genes are TRBV14 and TRBJ2-7, with TRBD1 matching over 8 bases. Germline lookup yields CDR1 SGHDN and CDR2 FVKESK. There are 15 residues in the CDR3. V trimming: 1 base; J trimming: 4 bases; junction bases outside the gene matches: 6. DNA of the CDR3: TGTGCCAGCAGCCAAGTGGGGACAGGCAGTTACGAGCAGTACTTC. This codes for CASSQVGTGSYEQYF.